This T cell receptor (beta chain) was sequenced in a study of blood T cell repertoires in COVID-19. For the study at large: The United States, Italy and Spain provided the acute and convalescent COVID-19 samples.

As concerns this clone: Other DNA sequences in the same sample also yield this CDR3.

Trimming shortened V by 2 bases and J by 5 bases, and 6 bases separated the two germline ends. The CDR3 consists of 12 residues. Germline-derived CDR1 and CDR2 are SGHVS and FQNEAQ. This table comes from immunoSEQ multiplex PCR, and its TCRdb copy is limited to in-frame clones, with some not included. The repertoire holds around 100,000 clones, with around 86% as singletons. The receptor was isolated from a man in his fifties or sixties with active or convalescent COVID-19. The chain employs TRBV7-8 and TRBJ2-5; TRBD2 might be the D (6 bases). The specimen sequenced was peripheral blood. The CDR3 DNA reads TGTGCCAGCAGCTTACGGGGGGAGACCCAGTACTTC. Its protein is CASSLRGETQYF.